What follows are 3 T cell receptor beta chains derived from one specimen sequenced in a study of CD8 T cells in ankylosing spondylitis. Study findings and constraints: Characteristic, it appeared, of ankylosing spondylitis blood was a TCR beta motif of eight highly homologous variants.

Antigen specificity for these receptors is unknown. TCRdb reprocessed the 5' RACE reads with MiXCR, giving one entry per CDR3 protein. Among about 480,000 distinct CDR3 sequences listed, roughly 18% were seen once. Input material: blood, either unsorted or a sorted T cell fraction (not recorded which). These receptors all come from a male donor with ankylosing spondylitis.

J is TRBJ2-1 and V is TRBV7-9; 9 bases are shared with TRBD1. V gave up 1 base and J gave up 1 base; unmatched junction bases: 2. This CDR3 region has 16 residues. In germline, CDR1 is SEHNR, CDR2 FQNEAQ (reference sequence). The CDR3 reads CASSLGTGVSYNEQFF. Written as DNA, the CDR3 is TGTGCCAGCAGCTTAGGGACAGGGGTATCCTACAATGAGCAGTTCTTC.

This clonotype was recorded once. This chain uses TRBV2 with TRBJ2-1, with D maybe TRBD2 (5 bases). Germline V lookup: CDR1 SNHLY, CDR2 FYNNEI. The CDR3 runs to 13 residues. V was clipped by 6 bases and J by 10 bases, with 16 bases between them. The CDR3 region is CASRADGSWEQFF. CDR3 coding DNA: TGTGCCAGCAGAGCGGATGGGTCGTGGGAGCAGTTCTTC.

The rearrangement uses TRBV19 and TRBJ2-7, with 9 bases that match TRBD2. Looked up from germline, CDR1 is LNHDA and CDR2 is SQIVND (reference sequence). This CDR3 has 15 residues. V shed 2 bases and J 0 bases; nucleotides not matched to a gene: 2. The CDR3 DNA follows: TGTGCCAGTAGTATACTAGCGGGAATCTCCTACGAGCAGTACTTC. Encoded protein: CASSILAGISYEQYF.